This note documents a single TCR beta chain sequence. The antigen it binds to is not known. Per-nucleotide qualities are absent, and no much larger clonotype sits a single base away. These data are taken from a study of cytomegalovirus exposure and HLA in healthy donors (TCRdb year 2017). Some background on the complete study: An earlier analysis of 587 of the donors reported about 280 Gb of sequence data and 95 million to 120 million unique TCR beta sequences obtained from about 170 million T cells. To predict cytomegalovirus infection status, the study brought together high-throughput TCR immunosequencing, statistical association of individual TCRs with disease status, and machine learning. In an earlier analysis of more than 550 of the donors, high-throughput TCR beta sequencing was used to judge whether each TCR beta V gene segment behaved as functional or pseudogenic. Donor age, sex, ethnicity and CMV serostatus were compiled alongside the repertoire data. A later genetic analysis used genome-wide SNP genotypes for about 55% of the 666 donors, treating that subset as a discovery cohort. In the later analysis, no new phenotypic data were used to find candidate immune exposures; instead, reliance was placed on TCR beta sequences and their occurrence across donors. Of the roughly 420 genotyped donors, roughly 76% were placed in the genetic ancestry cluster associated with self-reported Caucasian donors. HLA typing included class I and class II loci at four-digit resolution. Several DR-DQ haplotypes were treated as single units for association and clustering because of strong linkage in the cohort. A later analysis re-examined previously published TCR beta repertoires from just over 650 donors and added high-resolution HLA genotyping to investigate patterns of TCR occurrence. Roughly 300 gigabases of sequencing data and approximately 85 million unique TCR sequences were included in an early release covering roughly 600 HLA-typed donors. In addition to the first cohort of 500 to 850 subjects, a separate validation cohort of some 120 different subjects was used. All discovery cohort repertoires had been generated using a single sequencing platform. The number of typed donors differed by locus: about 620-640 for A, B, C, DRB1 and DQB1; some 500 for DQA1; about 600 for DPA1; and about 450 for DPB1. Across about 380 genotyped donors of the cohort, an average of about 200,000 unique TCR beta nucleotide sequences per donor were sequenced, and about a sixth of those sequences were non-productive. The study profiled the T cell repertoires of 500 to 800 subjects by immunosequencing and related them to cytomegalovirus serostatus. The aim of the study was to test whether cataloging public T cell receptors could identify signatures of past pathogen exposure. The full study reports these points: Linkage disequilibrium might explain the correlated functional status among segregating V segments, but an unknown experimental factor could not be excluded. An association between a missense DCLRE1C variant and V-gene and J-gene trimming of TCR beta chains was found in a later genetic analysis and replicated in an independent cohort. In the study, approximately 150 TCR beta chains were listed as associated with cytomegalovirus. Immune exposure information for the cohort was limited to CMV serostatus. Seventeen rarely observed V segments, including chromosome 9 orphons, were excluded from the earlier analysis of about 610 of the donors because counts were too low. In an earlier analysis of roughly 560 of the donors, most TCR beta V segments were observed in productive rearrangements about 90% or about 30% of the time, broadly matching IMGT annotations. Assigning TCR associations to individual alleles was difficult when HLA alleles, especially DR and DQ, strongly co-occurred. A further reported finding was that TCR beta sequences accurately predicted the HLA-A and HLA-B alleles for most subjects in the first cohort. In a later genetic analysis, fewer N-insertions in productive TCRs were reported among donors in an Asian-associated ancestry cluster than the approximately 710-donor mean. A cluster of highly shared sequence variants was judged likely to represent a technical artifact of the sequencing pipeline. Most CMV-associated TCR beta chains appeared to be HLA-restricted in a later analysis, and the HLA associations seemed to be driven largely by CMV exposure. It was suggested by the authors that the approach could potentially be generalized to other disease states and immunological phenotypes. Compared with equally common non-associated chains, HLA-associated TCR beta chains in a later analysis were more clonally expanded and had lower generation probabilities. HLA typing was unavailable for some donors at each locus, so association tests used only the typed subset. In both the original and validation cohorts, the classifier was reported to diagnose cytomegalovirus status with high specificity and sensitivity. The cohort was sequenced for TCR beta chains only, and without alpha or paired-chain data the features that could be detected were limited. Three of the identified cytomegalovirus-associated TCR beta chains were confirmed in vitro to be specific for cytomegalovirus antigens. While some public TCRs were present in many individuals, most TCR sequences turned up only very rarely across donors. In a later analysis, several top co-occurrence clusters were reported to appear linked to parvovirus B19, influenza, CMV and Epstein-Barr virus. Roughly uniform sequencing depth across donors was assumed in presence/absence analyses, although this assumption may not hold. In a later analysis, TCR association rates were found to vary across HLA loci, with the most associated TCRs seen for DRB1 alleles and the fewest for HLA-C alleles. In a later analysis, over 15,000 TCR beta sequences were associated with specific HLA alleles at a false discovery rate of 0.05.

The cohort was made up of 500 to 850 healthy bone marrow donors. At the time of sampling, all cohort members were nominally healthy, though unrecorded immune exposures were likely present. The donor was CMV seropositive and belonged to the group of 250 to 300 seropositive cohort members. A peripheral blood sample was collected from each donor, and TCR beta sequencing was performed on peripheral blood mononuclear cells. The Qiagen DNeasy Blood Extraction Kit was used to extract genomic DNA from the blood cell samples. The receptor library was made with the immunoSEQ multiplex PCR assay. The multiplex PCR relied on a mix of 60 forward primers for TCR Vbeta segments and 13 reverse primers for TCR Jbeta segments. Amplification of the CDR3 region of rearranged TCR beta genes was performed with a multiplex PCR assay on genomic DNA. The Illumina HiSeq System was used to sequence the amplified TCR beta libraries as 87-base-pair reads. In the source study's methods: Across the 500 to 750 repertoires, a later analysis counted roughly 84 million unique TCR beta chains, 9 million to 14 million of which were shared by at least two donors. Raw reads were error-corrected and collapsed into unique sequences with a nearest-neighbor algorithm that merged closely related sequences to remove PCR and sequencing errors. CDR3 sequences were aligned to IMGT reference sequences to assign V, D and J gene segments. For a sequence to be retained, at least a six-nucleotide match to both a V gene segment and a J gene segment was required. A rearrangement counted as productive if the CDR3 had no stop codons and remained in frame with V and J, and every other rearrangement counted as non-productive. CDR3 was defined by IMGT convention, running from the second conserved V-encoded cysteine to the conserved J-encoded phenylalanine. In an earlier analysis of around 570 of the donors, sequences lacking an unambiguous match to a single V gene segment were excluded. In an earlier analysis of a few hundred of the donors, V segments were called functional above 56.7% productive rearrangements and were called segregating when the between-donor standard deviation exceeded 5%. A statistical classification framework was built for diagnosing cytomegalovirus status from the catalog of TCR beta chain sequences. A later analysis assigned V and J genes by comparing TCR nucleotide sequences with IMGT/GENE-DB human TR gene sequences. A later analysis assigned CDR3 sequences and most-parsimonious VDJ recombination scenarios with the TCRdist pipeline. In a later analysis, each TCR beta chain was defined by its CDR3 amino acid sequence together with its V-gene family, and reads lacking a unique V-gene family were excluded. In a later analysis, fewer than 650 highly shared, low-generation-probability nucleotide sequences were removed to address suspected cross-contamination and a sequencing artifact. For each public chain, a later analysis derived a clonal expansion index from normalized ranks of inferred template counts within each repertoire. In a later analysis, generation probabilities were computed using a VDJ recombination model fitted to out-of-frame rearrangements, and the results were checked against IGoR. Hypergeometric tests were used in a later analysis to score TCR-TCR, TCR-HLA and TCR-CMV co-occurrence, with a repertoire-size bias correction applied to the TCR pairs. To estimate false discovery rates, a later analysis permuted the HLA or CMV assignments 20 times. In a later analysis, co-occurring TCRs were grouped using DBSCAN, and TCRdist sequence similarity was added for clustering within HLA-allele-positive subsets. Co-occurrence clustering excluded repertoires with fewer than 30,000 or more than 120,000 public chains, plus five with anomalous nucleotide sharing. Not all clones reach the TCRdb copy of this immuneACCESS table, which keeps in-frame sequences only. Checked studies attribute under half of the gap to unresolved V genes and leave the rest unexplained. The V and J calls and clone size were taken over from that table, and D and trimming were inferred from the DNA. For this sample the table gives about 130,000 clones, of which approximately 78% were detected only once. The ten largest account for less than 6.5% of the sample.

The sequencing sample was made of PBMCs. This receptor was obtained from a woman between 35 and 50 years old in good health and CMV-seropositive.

The CDR3 is CASSAQSGTISSAKNIQYF. The DNA reads as follows: TGTGCCAGCAGCGCACAATCCGGGACAATCTCATCGGCCAAAAACATTCAGTACTTC. The V and J genes are TRBV7-2 and TRBJ2-4; the D segment could be TRBD1, given 6 matching bases. From the germline V gene, CDR1 is SGHTA and CDR2 is FQGNSA. Spanning cysteine to phenylalanine, the CDR3 consists of 19 amino acids. The sequence is cut down to CDR3 DNA, 57 bases in frame from base 1. V is shortened by 5 bases, J by 1 base, and the region joining them spans 24 bases.